Listed here are 20 T cell receptor beta chains from one sample, sequenced in a study of T cells in localized non-small cell lung cancer. The data were produced by immunoSEQ multiplex PCR, yet TCRdb's version contains in-frame clones alone and is incomplete. The profile shows approximately 32,000 clones, more than 65% of them singletons. The sample was peripheral blood, taken before any cancer treatment. The receptors stem from a male donor aged 60 or over with stage III squamous cell lung carcinoma.

The V gene is TRBV7-3, the J gene TRBJ1-1; tentative D call: TRBD1 (5 bases). CDR1 SGHTA and CDR2 FQGTGA come from the germline V gene. The CDR3 runs to 14 residues. The germline V and J ends were trimmed by 5 bases and 1 base, with 11 bases remaining between them. The CDR3 nucleotides are TGTGCCAGCAGCCCCACAAGGGGGAACACTGAAGCTTTCTTT. As protein: CASSPTRGNTEAFF.

The chain joins TRBV30 to TRBJ1-2, with D unclear. Germline V gene sequence: CDR1 GTSNPN, CDR2 SVGIG (reference sequence). The germline V and J ends were trimmed by 8 bases and 3 bases, with 16 bases remaining between them. The CDR3 extends over 13 amino acids. CDR3 sequence (DNA): TGTGCCGGTAGCCCCCCCTCTTACTATGGCTACACCTTC. It encodes CAGSPPSYYGYTF.

The V call is TRBV7-7, the J call TRBJ2-1; D might be TRBD1 or TRBD2, each matching 5 bases. V was clipped by 5 bases and J by 8 bases, with 25 bases between them. The CDR3 runs 17 residues. Germline V gene lookup returns CDR1 SSHAT and CDR2 FNYEAQ (reference sequence). The chain's CDR3 is CASSPRSSGAARDEQFF. Written as DNA, the CDR3 is TGTGCCAGCAGCCCTCGGTCCTCCGGGGCTGCCAGGGATGAGCAGTTCTTC.

This chain connects TRBV5-5 to TRBJ1-1, with TRBD1 as a possible D gene (6 bases). The CDR3 contains 14 residues. In germline, CDR1 is SGHKS, CDR2 YYEKEE (reference sequence). With 2 bases removed from V and 7 bases from J, the gap between germline ends came to 15 bases. CDR3: CASSLTGQEVEAFF. The CDR3 DNA reads as TGTGCCAGCAGCTTAACGGGACAAGAAGTTGAAGCTTTCTTT. The whole variable domain, filled in from reference TRBV5-5 and TRBJ1-1, reads DAGVTQSPTHLIKTRGQQVTLRCSPISGHKSVSWYQQVLGQGPQFIFQYYEKEERGRGNFPDRFSARQFPNYSSELNVNALLLGDSALYLCASSLTGQEVEAFFGQGTRLTVV.

J is TRBJ2-7 and V is TRBV7-9; possibly TRBD1 for D (6 bases). Germline loops: CDR1 SEHNR, CDR2 FQNEAQ (reference sequence). The CDR3 is made up of 14 amino acids. The V gene lost 5 bases and the J gene lost 0 bases, with 11 bases spanning the gap. The CDR3 bases are TGTGCCAGCAGCGCACAGGGAGCCTCCTACGAGCAGTACTTC. Its translation: CASSAQGASYEQYF.

This clone was picked up one time. This chain joins TRBV7-9 and TRBJ1-2; D gene uncertain. The V end was cut by 5 bases, the J end by 8 bases, with 12 bases between. Germline lookup yields CDR1 SEHNR and CDR2 FQNEAQ (reference sequence). This CDR3 is 12 amino acids long. The CDR3 sequence: CASSPWRGGYTF. The CDR3 region has the DNA TGTGCCAGCAGCCCATGGCGCGGAGGCTACACCTTC.

The chain employs TRBV5-1 and TRBJ1-2; a weak D match, TRBD1 (6 bases). The CDR3 runs to 15 residues. Deletions cut 3 bases from V and 7 bases from J, with 19 bases between. The germline CDR1 and CDR2 sequences are SGHRS and YFSETQ. The CDR3 here is CASSSVVPGDGGYTF. CDR3 bases: TGCGCCAGCAGCTCGGTTGTACCAGGGGATGGTGGCTACACCTTC.

The V gene is TRBV7-8, the J gene TRBJ1-6; D gene uncertain. Germline assignment: CDR1 SGHVS and CDR2 FQNEAQ. The CDR3 consists of 12 residues. Between the trimmed V and J ends, which lost 7 bases and 4 bases, there was a span of 5 bases. CDR3 nucleotide sequence: TGTGCCAGCACAGGTTATAATTCACCCCTCCACTTT. Its protein is CASTGYNSPLHF.

This sequence joins TRBV5-1 and TRBJ2-5; 8 bases agree with TRBD2. V lost 1 base, J lost 2 bases, and 1 base stayed unmatched. The CDR3 consists of 14 residues. Germline V gene lookup returns CDR1 SGHRS and CDR2 YFSETQ. CDR3 region: CASSLTSGQETQYF. The CDR3 DNA reads TGCGCCAGCAGCTTGACTAGCGGACAAGAGACCCAGTACTTC.

In its sample, this clone was seen a few times. The V and J genes are TRBV15 and TRBJ2-1; D unclear. Germline V gives CDR1 LNHNV, CDR2 YYDKDF (reference sequence). This CDR3 has 13 residues. V gave up 1 base and J gave up 2 bases, with 3 bases separating them. This CDR3 is CATSRVPYNEQFF. DNA of the CDR3: TGTGCCACCAGCAGAGTCCCCTACAATGAGCAGTTCTTC.

The rearrangement links TRBV7-2 to TRBJ2-7; no clear D. The V and J ends lost 5 bases and 3 bases respectively, with 14 bases between them. Germline V gene sequence: CDR1 SGHTA, CDR2 FQGNSA. This CDR3 comprises 14 residues. CDR3 region: CASSPLRNHYEQYF. In DNA, the CDR3 is TGTGCCAGCAGCCCACTCCGGAATCACTACGAGCAGTACTTC.

The chain links TRBV5-1 to TRBJ2-7, with D perhaps matching TRBD2 (7 bases). V lost 2 bases and J lost 3, with 18 bases in between. CDR3 size: 16 residues. Looked up from germline, CDR1 is SGHRS and CDR2 is YFSETQ. CDR3 coding DNA: TGCGCCAGCAGCTTTGGAGGGGGGGACGTGTACTACGAGCAGTACTTC. It specifies CASSFGGGDVYYEQYF.

Remarks on this clone: The same CDR3 is also encoded by other DNA sequences in this sample. The chain couples TRBV19 to TRBJ2-7; either TRBD1 or TRBD2 may fit D (5 bases each). The V gene lost 5 bases and the J gene lost 1 base, with 12 bases spanning the gap. This CDR3 contains 14 residues. The germline gives CDR1 LNHDA, CDR2 SQIVND (reference sequence). The CDR3 here is CASSPRDGSYEQYF. The CDR3 DNA is TGTGCCAGTAGTCCTCGGGACGGTTCCTACGAGCAGTACTTC.

The chain uses TRBV9 and TRBJ1-1, with D possibly matching TRBD1 (5 bases). Per germline, CDR1 SGDLS and CDR2 YYNGEE. This CDR3 has 14 amino acids. V lost 6 bases and J 4 bases, leaving 16 bases between the germline ends. Written as DNA, the CDR3 is TGTGCCAGCACCTCAAGGGGTGTAGGCACTGAAGCTTTCTTT. It specifies CASTSRGVGTEAFF.

V is TRBV9 and J is TRBJ1-6, with a possible D match to TRBD1 (6 bases). Germline CDR1 SGDLS, CDR2 YYNGEE. V was shortened by 3 bases and J by 9 bases, with 19 bases between the two germline ends. CDR3 length: 16 amino acids. For the CDR3, the DNA is TGTGCCAGCAGCGCCTCTGGGGGGCTTGCGATTTCACCCCTCCACTTT. Its protein is CASSASGGLAISPLHF.

The chain is built from TRBV6-6 and TRBJ2-2, with unresolved D. V shed 4 bases and J shed 0 bases, with 3 bases lying between them. Germline CDR1 is MNHNY and CDR2 is SVGAGI (reference sequence). The CDR3 consists of 13 residues. Here the CDR3 reads CASSSSNTGELFF. CDR3 in DNA: TGTGCCAGCAGTTCATCGAACACCGGGGAGCTGTTTTTT.

This clone turned up a few times. The V gene is TRBV6-1, the J gene TRBJ1-3, with 7 bases that match TRBD1. Germline V gene sequence: CDR1 MNHNS, CDR2 SASEGT. This CDR3 region has 13 residues. V trimming: 4 bases; J trimming: 9 bases; junction bases outside the gene matches: 6. CDR3 DNA: TGTGCCAGCAGTGGGACAGGTTCTAGCACCATATATTTT. This sequence encodes CASSGTGSSTIYF.

This clone was detected once. The chain couples TRBV19 to TRBJ2-3, with D tentatively TRBD2 (5 bases). Trimming shortened V by 5 bases and J by 0 bases, and 15 bases separated the two germline ends. This CDR3 is built from 16 residues. Germline CDR1 reads LNHDA; CDR2 reads SQIVND (reference sequence). The CDR3 sequence: CASSGRRLSSTDTQYF. As DNA, the CDR3 is TGTGCCAGTAGTGGACGCCGACTATCTAGCACAGATACGCAGTATTTT.

The chain links TRBV5-4 to TRBJ2-7, with D maybe TRBD2 (5 bases). The CDR3 is 15 amino acids. Germline loops: CDR1 SGHNT, CDR2 YYREEE (reference sequence). Trimming left V 1 base short and J 3 bases short, with 14 bases between. CDR3 region: CASSLQGSGIYEQYF. The CDR3 DNA sequence: TGTGCCAGCAGCTTGCAAGGGTCGGGAATCTACGAGCAGTACTTC.

The chain joins TRBV30 to TRBJ2-5; 7 positions match TRBD1. The trim removed 3 bases at V and 2 bases at J, leaving 6 bases unmatched. Germline V gene sequence: CDR1 GTSNPN, CDR2 SVGIG (reference sequence). There are 14 residues in the CDR3. DNA for the CDR3: TGTGCCTGGAGACCCGGGACAGTTCAAGAGACCCAGTACTTC. It codes for CAWRPGTVQETQYF.